Listed below are T cell receptor beta chains from one sample, sequenced in a study of patients and donors after allogeneic stem cell transplantation. TCRdb reprocessed the RT-PCR reads via MiXCR and lists one record per CDR3 protein. Of about 960,000 distinct CDR3 sequences in the sample, about a sixth are singletons; the top ten hold 5% to 6.5%. Sequencing used blood, either unsorted or a sorted T cell fraction (not recorded which). The receptors originated from a human donor who was either an allogeneic HSCT recipient or a stem cell or donor lymphocyte infusion donor (not recorded which). It is not recorded whose cells these are; they may come from a transplant donor. Both conserved end residues are part of each CDR3. Each record gives: J gene, D gene, V gene, clone size, CDR3 DNA, CDR3 protein. D genes are given only for firm matches. Rows give clone size only sometimes, using once, few, many, or a class for an expanded clone.

TRBJ1-6 | TRBD1 | TRBV7-2 | few | TGTGCCAGCAGCTTCGCGGGGACAGGGGGTTCACCCCTCCACTTT | CASSFAGTGGSPLHF
TRBJ2-3 | . | TRBV12-3/TRBV12-4 | . | TGTGCCAGCAGTTACCGCCCCCTAGGTTTCGATACGCAGTATTTT | CASSYRPLGFDTQYF
TRBJ1-1 | TRBD1 | TRBV6-5 | . | TGTGCCAGCAGTTACTCGGGACAGGGGGATACTGAAGCTTTCTTT | CASSYSGQGDTEAFF
TRBJ1-1 | . | TRBV5-6 | few | TGTGCCAGCAGCATACTACAGACCGGGAATAAGAACACTGAAGCTTTCTTT | CASSILQTGNKNTEAFF
TRBJ1-2 | . | TRBV20-1 | . | TGCAGTGCTCATACAGACGGGTCTAGAGGCTACACCTTC | CSAHTDGSRGYTF
TRBJ2-1 | TRBD2 | TRBV12-3/TRBV12-4 | few | TGTGCCAGCAGTTCTTATAGCGGGGGACCCTACAATGAGCAGTTCTTC | CASSSYSGGPYNEQFF
TRBJ1-5 | TRBD1 | TRBV18 | few | TGTGCCAGCTCACAGGGGACAGGGGGAAGACAGCCCCAGCATTTT | CASSQGTGGRQPQHF
TRBJ2-1 | TRBD2 | TRBV5-5 | . | TGTGCCAGCAGTTCAGCGGGAAGGAATAATGAGCAGTTCTTC | CASSSAGRNNEQFF
TRBJ1-2 | . | TRBV9 | few | TGTGCCAGCAGCGTTGGGGGAGGGCAATCCAACTATGGCTACACCTTC | CASSVGGGQSNYGYTF
TRBJ1-2 | TRBD1 | TRBV12-3/TRBV12-4 | many | TGTGCCAGCAGTCTACAGGGGAAAGGCTACACCTTC | CASSLQGKGYTF
TRBJ2-3 | TRBD1 | TRBV5-1 | few | TGCGCCAGCAGCTTGGAGTCGACAGGGGATACGCAGTATTTT | CASSLESTGDTQYF
TRBJ2-7 | TRBD1 | TRBV18 | . | TGTGCCAGCTCACCACTAGACAGGGTTTCATACGAGCAGTACTTC | CASSPLDRVSYEQYF
TRBJ1-1 | . | TRBV5-1 | few | TGCGCCAGCAGATCGTCAGGGGCCCAGAACACTGAAGCTTTCTTT | CASRSSGAQNTEAFF
TRBJ1-5 | . | TRBV20-1 | few | TGCAGTGCTAGATCCACCGCGACAGCGGGACGACAGCCCCAGCATTTT | CSARSTATAGRQPQHF
TRBJ1-1 | . | TRBV12-3/TRBV12-4 | few | TGTGCCACCGGGAACACTGAAGCTTTCTTT | CATGNTEAFF
TRBJ2-3 | TRBD2 | TRBV2 | . | TGTGCCAGCAGTGCGGGACTATTGCAGTATTTT | CASSAGLLQYF
TRBJ2-7 | . | TRBV3-1 | few | TGTGCCAGCAGCCAAGAAACCCGGATAGGGCAGTACTTC | CASSQETRIGQYF
TRBJ2-3 | TRBD2 | TRBV29-1 | . | TGCAGCGTTACCGGGACTAGCGGGTTACGCGCAGATACGCAGTATTTT | CSVTGTSGLRADTQYF
TRBJ1-1 | TRBD1 | TRBV9 | few | TGTGCCAGCAGCGCCCTACCTGGAGGCCGGACAGGAGGTGAAGCTTTCTTT | CASSALPGGRTGGEAFF
TRBJ1-2 | TRBD1 | TRBV12-3/TRBV12-4 | . | TGTGCCGGCCAGGGGGCGCGGTATGGCTACACCTTC | CAGQGARYGYTF
TRBJ1-1 | . | TRBV5-5 | few | TGTGCCAGCAGCTTTACCGGAAAAAACACTGAAGCTTTCTTT | CASSFTGKNTEAFF
TRBJ1-1 | . | TRBV12-3/TRBV12-4 | few | TGTGCCAGCACCTCTACTACCGGGGACACTGAAGCTTTCTTT | CASTSTTGDTEAFF
TRBJ2-7 | . | TRBV7-6 | few | TGTGCCAGCAGCTTGGACACACAGGGAGGGCAGTACTTC | CASSLDTQGGQYF
TRBJ2-1 | . | TRBV12-3/TRBV12-4 | . | TGTGCCAGCAGTATTAATCCGGGACTTATATACAATGAGCAGTTCTTC | CASSINPGLIYNEQFF
TRBJ1-6 | TRBD1 | TRBV18 | few | TGTGCCAGCTCACCGGACAGGGGAGCTTCACCCCTCCACTTT | CASSPDRGASPLHF
TRBJ1-4 | . | TRBV9 | many | TGTGCCAGCAGCGTAACACCCGGTGTTGCTAATGAAAAACTGTTTTTT | CASSVTPGVANEKLFF
TRBJ1-6 | . | TRBV5-4 | many | TGTGCCAGCAGTTTAGTTGGGTCGCCCCTCCACTTT | CASSLVGSPLHF
TRBJ1-5 | TRBD1 | TRBV5-5 | . | TGTGCCAGCAGCTCACAGGGGAGGGCCTCTAATAGCAATCAGCCCCAGCATTTT | CASSSQGRASNSNQPQHF
TRBJ1-2 | . | TRBV7-9 | few | TGTGCCAGCAGCTTGGGGGCAGGGCCCTATGGCTACACCTTC | CASSLGAGPYGYTF
TRBJ2-6 | . | TRBV5-6 | . | TGTGCCAGCAGTCGAGGGAAATCTGGGGCCAACGTCCTGACTTTC | CASSRGKSGANVLTF
TRBJ2-7 | TRBD1 | TRBV28 | few | TGTGCCAGCAGTTTATTACCCGGGACAGGGGGGTCCTACGAGCAGTACTTC | CASSLLPGTGGSYEQYF
TRBJ2-3 | . | TRBV7-2 | . | TGTGCCAGCAGCTTAAGTTCGGCGACTAGCACAGATACGCAGTATTTT | CASSLSSATSTDTQYF
TRBJ2-1 | TRBD2 | TRBV12-3/TRBV12-4 | many | TGTGCCAGCAGCCCTGGACTAGCGGGTATGGTAAGAAATGAGCAGTTCTTC | CASSPGLAGMVRNEQFF
TRBJ2-4 | . | TRBV12-3/TRBV12-4 | few | TGTGCCAGCAGTTTTCGGGTCAGTTCAAAAAACATTCAGTACTTC | CASSFRVSSKNIQYF
TRBJ2-7 | . | TRBV5-1 | many | TGCGCCAGCAGCTTGGGGACAGCCCTGGAGCAGTACTTC | CASSLGTALEQYF
TRBJ2-7 | . | TRBV4-1 | few | TGCGCCAGCAGCTCTCGGAGGGCCAGCTCCTACGAGCAGTACTTC | CASSSRRASSYEQYF
TRBJ1-4 | . | TRBV12-3/TRBV12-4 | few | TGTGCCAGCAGCTCCCAGGGAGGGAATAATGAAAAACTGTTTTTT | CASSSQGGNNEKLFF
TRBJ2-1 | TRBD2 | TRBV9 | . | TGTGCCAGCAGCGCAAGACGGGCTAGCGGGGGAAATGAGCAGTTCTTC | CASSARRASGGNEQFF
TRBJ1-2 | . | TRBV5-1 | few | TGCGCCAGCAGCCATGGGGACCCGGGCTATGGCTACACCTTC | CASSHGDPGYGYTF
TRBJ2-7 | . | TRBV5-6 | few | TGTGCCAGCAGCCCGGGACATGGGACTGTCTCCTACGAGCAGTACTTC | CASSPGHGTVSYEQYF
TRBJ1-2 | TRBD1 | TRBV5-1 | few | TGCGCCAGCAGCTCGCGTTTGACAGGGGGCGCACAGGACTACACCTTC | CASSSRLTGGAQDYTF
TRBJ2-3 | TRBD2 | TRBV15 | . | TGTGCCACCAGCAGAGGGAATAGCGGGGGGGTTGGAGATACGCAGTATTTT | CATSRGNSGGVGDTQYF
TRBJ1-1 | TRBD1 | TRBV5-1 | few | TGCGCCAGCAAGTCCGGTAGGGGGCTGAACACTGAAGCTTTCTTT | CASKSGRGLNTEAFF
TRBJ2-2 | TRBD1 | TRBV2 | . | TGTGCCAGCACCAACGGACAGGGGCGCACCGGGGAGCTGTTTTTT | CASTNGQGRTGELFF
TRBJ2-5 | . | TRBV12-3/TRBV12-4 | few | TGTGCCAGCACCCTAGTCAACCAAGAGACCCAGTACTTC | CASTLVNQETQYF